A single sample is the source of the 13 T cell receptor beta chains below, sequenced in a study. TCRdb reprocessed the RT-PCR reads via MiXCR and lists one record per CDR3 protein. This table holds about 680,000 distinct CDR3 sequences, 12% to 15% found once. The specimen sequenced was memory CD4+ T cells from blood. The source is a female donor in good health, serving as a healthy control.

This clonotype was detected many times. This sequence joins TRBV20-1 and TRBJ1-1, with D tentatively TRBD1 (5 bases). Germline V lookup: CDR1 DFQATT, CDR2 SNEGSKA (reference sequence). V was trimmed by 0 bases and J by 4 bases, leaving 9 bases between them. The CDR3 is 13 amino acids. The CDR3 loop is CSARDLGATEAFF. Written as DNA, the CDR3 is TGCAGTGCTAGAGATCTCGGGGCCACTGAAGCTTTCTTT.

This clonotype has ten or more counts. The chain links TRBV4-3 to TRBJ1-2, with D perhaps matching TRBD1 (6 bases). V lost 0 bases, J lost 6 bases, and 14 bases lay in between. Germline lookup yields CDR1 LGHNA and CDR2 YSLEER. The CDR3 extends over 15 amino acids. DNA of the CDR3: TGCGCCAGCAGCCAAGAACAGGGAGCTGCCCATGGCTACACCTTC. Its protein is CASSQEQGAAHGYTF.

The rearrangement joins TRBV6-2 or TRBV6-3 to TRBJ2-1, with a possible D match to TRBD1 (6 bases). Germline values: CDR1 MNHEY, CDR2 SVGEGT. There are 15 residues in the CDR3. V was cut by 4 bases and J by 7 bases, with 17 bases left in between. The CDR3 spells CASSFHTTGSNEQFF. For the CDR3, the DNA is TGTGCCAGCAGTTTTCATACAACAGGGTCGAATGAGCAGTTCTTC.

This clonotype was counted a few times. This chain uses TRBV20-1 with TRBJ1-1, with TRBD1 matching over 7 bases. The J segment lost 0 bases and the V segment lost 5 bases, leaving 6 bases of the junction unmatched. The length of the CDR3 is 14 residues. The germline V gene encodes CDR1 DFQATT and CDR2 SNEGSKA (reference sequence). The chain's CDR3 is CSAQTRGMNTEAFF. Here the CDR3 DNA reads TGCAGTGCTCAAACCAGGGGGATGAACACTGAAGCTTTCTTT.

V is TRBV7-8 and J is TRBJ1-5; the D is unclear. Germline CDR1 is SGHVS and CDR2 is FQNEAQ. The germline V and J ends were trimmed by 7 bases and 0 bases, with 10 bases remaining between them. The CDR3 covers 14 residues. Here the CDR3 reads CASKSGNSNQPQHF. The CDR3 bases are TGTGCCAGCAAATCCGGGAATAGCAATCAGCCCCAGCATTTT. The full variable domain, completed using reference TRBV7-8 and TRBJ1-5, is GAGVSQSPRYKVAKRGQDVALRCDPISGHVSLFWYQQALGQGPEFLTYFQNEAQLDKSGLPSDRFFAERPEGSVSTLKIQRTQQEDSAVYLCASKSGNSNQPQHFGDGTRLSIL.

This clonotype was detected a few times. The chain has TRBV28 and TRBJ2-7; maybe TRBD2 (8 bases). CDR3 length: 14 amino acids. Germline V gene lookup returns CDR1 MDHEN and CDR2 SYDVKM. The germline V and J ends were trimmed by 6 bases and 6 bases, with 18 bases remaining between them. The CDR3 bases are TGTGCCAGCAGGGCCGACAGGGCGGGGGGCGAGCAGTACTTC. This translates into CASRADRAGGEQYF.

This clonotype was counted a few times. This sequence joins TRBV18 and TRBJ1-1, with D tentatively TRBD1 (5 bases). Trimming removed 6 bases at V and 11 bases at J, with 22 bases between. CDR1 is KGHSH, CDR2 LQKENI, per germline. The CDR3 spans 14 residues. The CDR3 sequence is CASSPVGDGANAFF. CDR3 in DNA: TGTGCCAGCTCCCCTGTGGGGGACGGCGCTAACGCTTTCTTT.

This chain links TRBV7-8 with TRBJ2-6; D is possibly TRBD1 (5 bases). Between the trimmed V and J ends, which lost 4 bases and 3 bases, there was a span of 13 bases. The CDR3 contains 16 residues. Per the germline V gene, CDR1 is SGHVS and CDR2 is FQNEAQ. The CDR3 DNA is TGTGCCAGCAGCTCGACAGCGTTTGGTGGGGCCAACGTCCTGACTTTC. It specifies CASSSTAFGGANVLTF.

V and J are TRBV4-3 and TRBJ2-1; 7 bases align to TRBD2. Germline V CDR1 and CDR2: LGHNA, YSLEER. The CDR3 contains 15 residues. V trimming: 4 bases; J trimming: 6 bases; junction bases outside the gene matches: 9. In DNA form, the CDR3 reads TGCGCCAGCAGCCCTTCTAGCGGATCGAGCAATGAGCAGTTCTTC. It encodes CASSPSSGSSNEQFF.

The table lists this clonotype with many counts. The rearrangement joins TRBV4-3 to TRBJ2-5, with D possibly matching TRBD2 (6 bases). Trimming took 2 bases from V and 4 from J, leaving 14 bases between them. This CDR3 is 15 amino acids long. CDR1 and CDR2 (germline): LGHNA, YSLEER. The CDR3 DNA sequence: TGCGCCAGCAGCCAACGGGTAGCAGCGGGAGAGACCCAGTACTTC. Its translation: CASSQRVAAGETQYF.

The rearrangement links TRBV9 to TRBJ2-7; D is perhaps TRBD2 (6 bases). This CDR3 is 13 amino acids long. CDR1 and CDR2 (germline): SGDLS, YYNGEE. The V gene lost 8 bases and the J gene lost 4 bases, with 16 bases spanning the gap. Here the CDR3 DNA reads TGTGCCAGTGGGACCCAGAGCGGGTACGAGCAGTACTTC. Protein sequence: CASGTQSGYEQYF.

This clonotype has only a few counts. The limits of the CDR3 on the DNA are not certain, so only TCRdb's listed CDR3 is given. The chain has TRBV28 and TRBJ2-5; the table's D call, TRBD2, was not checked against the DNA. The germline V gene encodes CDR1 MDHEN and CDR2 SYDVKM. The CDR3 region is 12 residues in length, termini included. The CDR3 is CASSWAGGSCDF.

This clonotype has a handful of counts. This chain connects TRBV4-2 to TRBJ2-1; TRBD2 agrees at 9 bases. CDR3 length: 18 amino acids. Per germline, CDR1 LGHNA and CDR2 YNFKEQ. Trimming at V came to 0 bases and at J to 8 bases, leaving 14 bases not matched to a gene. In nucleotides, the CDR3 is TGTGCCAGCAGCCAAGATTTACCTAGCGGGACGCTGAATGATGAGCAGTTCTTC. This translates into CASSQDLPSGTLNDEQFF.